Listed below are T cell receptor beta chains from one sample, sequenced in a study of CD8+ T cells in alopecia areata. Here immunoSEQ multiplex PCR was the method, and the copy in TCRdb shows in-frame clones only, minus some. The sample lists approximately 200,000 clones, approximately 45% occurring once. Material: CD4+ T cells sorted from blood, obtained at roughly week 36, from a patient treated with tofacitinib. These receptors all stem from a human donor with alopecia areata. CDR3s leave out the opening cysteine and the closing phenylalanine or tryptophan. Each record gives: J gene, CDR3 length, V gene, CDR3 protein.

j_gene: TRBJ2-5; len: 12; v_gene: TRBV7-9; CDR3aa: ASRLGTGIETQY
j_gene: TRBJ2-1; len: 9; v_gene: TRBV7-3; CDR3aa: ASSFGNEQF
j_gene: TRBJ2-1; len: 13; v_gene: TRBV6-6; CDR3aa: ASRPTSGAYNEQF
j_gene: TRBJ1-2; len: 11; v_gene: TRBV29-1; CDR3aa: SVDATSNYGYT
j_gene: TRBJ2-3; len: 15; v_gene: TRBV4-1; CDR3aa: ASSQDSAGGPGDTQY
j_gene: TRBJ2-7; len: 13; v_gene: TRBV27; CDR3aa: ASSLGRQASYEQY
j_gene: TRBJ2-7; len: 11; v_gene: TRBV18; CDR3aa: ASSNKHGYEQY
j_gene: TRBJ2-1; len: 9; v_gene: TRBV30; CDR3aa: AWGVYNEQF
j_gene: TRBJ1-5; len: 13; v_gene: TRBV4-1; CDR3aa: ASSHPGARGQPQH
j_gene: TRBJ2-1; len: 11; v_gene: TRBV6-5; CDR3aa: ASSYGGDNEQF
j_gene: TRBJ2-2; len: 18; v_gene: TRBV4-1; CDR3aa: ASSRSPGLAGGFDTGELF
j_gene: TRBJ2-3; len: 15; v_gene: TRBV7-2; CDR3aa: ASSLAPTSGYTDTQY
j_gene: TRBJ1-2; len: 11; v_gene: TRBV6-5; CDR3aa: ASLQEGVYGYT
j_gene: TRBJ1-3; len: 12; v_gene: TRBV29-1; CDR3aa: SVVRQGEGNTIY
j_gene: TRBJ2-3; len: 16; v_gene: TRBV4-2; CDR3aa: ASSQDWASGIGTDTQY
j_gene: TRBJ2-5; len: 9; v_gene: TRBV29-1; CDR3aa: SGRYQETQY
j_gene: TRBJ1-1; len: 13; v_gene: TRBV25-1; CDR3aa: ASTTSRGRTTEAF
j_gene: TRBJ2-5; len: 12; v_gene: TRBV4-3; CDR3aa: ASSQSGREETQY
j_gene: TRBJ2-6; len: 15; v_gene: TRBV4-3; CDR3aa: ASSQERLVAGANVLT
j_gene: TRBJ1-5; len: 11; v_gene: TRBV29-1; CDR3aa: SVGQGRLQPQH
j_gene: TRBJ2-7; len: 11; v_gene: TRBV27; CDR3aa: ASGRSGSYEQY
j_gene: TRBJ2-3; len: 12; v_gene: TRBV2; CDR3aa: ASSLAGGSDTQY
j_gene: TRBJ1-1; len: 13; v_gene: TRBV27; CDR3aa: ASSPRRGGGTEAF
j_gene: TRBJ2-7; len: 15; v_gene: TRBV21-1; CDR3aa: ASRKHGTSGREDEQY
j_gene: TRBJ2-1; len: 12; v_gene: TRBV29-1; CDR3aa: SVSGRHRYNEQF
j_gene: TRBJ2-5; len: 10; v_gene: TRBV28; CDR3aa: ASRRNQETQY
j_gene: TRBJ2-6; len: 14; v_gene: TRBV28; CDR3aa: ASRYQGHSGANVLT
j_gene: TRBJ2-1; len: 13; v_gene: TRBV19; CDR3aa: ARSRDRGPYNEQF
j_gene: TRBJ1-3; len: 13; v_gene: TRBV30; CDR3aa: AWSAWRAGGNTIY
j_gene: TRBJ2-1; len: 13; v_gene: TRBV5-1; CDR3aa: ASTRDRGGINEQF
j_gene: TRBJ2-7; len: 10; v_gene: TRBV25-1; CDR3aa: ASWTGVGEQY
j_gene: TRBJ2-2; len: 13; v_gene: TRBV14; CDR3aa: ASRSHIGFAGELF
j_gene: TRBJ2-7; len: 9; v_gene: TRBV10-3; CDR3aa: AIRSTYEQY
j_gene: TRBJ1-2; len: 11; v_gene: TRBV29-1; CDR3aa: SVGRTGSYGYT